Listed here are 14 T cell receptor beta chains from one sample, sequenced in a study of CD8 T cells in ankylosing spondylitis. TCRdb redid the calling of the 5' RACE reads with MiXCR, one entry per CDR3 protein. The table lists a few hundred thousand distinct CDR3 sequences, roughly 10% of them singletons. The sample was blood, either unsorted or a sorted T cell fraction (not recorded which). The source of these receptors is a male donor with ankylosing spondylitis or in good health (not recorded which).

About this clonotype: An end of the junction does not agree with germline; a read error may underlie this. This chain links TRBV5-4 with TRBJ2-3; 13 bases are a match to TRBD2. This CDR3 has 16 residues. The germline V gene has CDR1 SGHNT and CDR2 YYREEE (reference sequence). The CDR3 region has the DNA TGTGCCATCAGCCAAATGACTAGCGGGAGGTCAGATACGCAGTATTTT. It specifies CAISQMTSGRSDTQYF. The whole variable domain, filled in from reference TRBV5-4 and TRBJ2-3, reads ETGVTQSPTHLIKTRGQQVTLRCSSQSGHNTVSWYQQALGQGPQFIFQYYREEENGRGNFPPRFSGLQFPNYSSELNVNALELDDSALYLCAISQMTSGRSDTQYFGPGTRLTVL.

This clonotype came up many times. The V gene is TRBV29-1, the J gene TRBJ2-3, with D unresolved. The ends were cut back, 3 bases at V and 7 bases at J, with 20 bases in the middle. There are 15 residues in the CDR3. Germline V gives CDR1 SQVTM, CDR2 ANQGSEA. This CDR3 is CSVDGYQSNLNTQYF. As DNA, the CDR3 is TGCAGCGTTGATGGTTACCAGAGCAACCTAAATACGCAGTATTTT.

This clonotype was seen ten or more times. The chain uses TRBV5-5 and TRBJ2-5; the D is unclear. Germline V gene sequence: CDR1 SGHKS, CDR2 YYEKEE (reference sequence). This CDR3 has 15 residues. With 0 bases removed from V and 1 base from J, the gap between germline ends came to 10 bases. CDR3 DNA sequence: TGTGCCAGCAGCTTGGTCAGGTACCCCCAAGAGACCCAGTACTTC. Its protein product is CASSLVRYPQETQYF.

The genes are TRBV14 and TRBJ2-1, with a possible D match to TRBD2 (6 bases). The CDR3 covers 14 residues. With 4 bases removed from V and 9 bases from J, the gap between germline ends came to 16 bases. Germline V lookup: CDR1 SGHDN, CDR2 FVKESK. The CDR3 reads CASSPPGLFREQFF. The CDR3, as DNA: TGTGCCAGCAGCCCTCCGGGACTTTTCCGTGAGCAGTTCTTC.

This chain links TRBV11-1 with TRBJ1-4; D remains unclear. The CDR3 is 18 residues long. V was trimmed by 0 bases and J by 2 bases, leaving 16 bases between them. Germline V gene data show CDR1 as SGHAT and CDR2 as FQDESV (reference sequence). The CDR3 loop reads CASSLATGAFGTNEKLFF. For the CDR3, the DNA is TGTGCCAGCAGCTTAGCGACCGGAGCGTTCGGGACTAATGAAAAACTGTTTTTT.

This clonotype has at least ten counts. The V gene is TRBV5-1, the J gene TRBJ1-1; a possible D gene is TRBD1 (6 bases). The CDR3 totals 14 residues. V lost 5 bases and J lost 0, with 11 bases in between. The germline gives CDR1 SGHRS, CDR2 YFSETQ. Here the CDR3 reads CASRAGDLNTEAFF. As DNA, the CDR3 is TGCGCCAGCAGGGCAGGGGATTTGAACACTGAAGCTTTCTTT.

The V and J genes are TRBV5-1 and TRBJ2-5; 10 bases fit TRBD2. Looked up from germline, CDR1 is SGHRS and CDR2 is YFSETQ. V lost 0 bases to trimming and J lost 5 bases; unmatched junction nucleotides: 4. The CDR3 runs 15 residues. The CDR3 nucleotides read TGCGCCAGCAGCTTGGCGGGACTAGCGATTGAGACCCAGTACTTC. Residues: CASSLAGLAIETQYF.

The chain carries TRBV20-1 and TRBJ2-7; 10 positions match TRBD2. The CDR3 has 15 residues. After removal of 4 bases from V and 2 bases from J, the junction contained 8 bases not matched to a gene. Germline CDR1 and CDR2: DFQATT and SNEGSKA (reference sequence). This CDR3 reads CSATQGLAVTYEQYF. DNA of the CDR3: TGCAGTGCTACCCAAGGACTAGCGGTTACCTACGAGCAGTACTTC.

This clonotype was recorded many times. The chain combines TRBV5-1 with TRBJ2-1; TRBD2 matches 8 bases. Germline assignment: CDR1 SGHRS and CDR2 YFSETQ. V lost 4 bases and J lost 8; bases outside the gene matches: 11. The CDR3 covers 15 residues. The CDR3 DNA follows: TGCGCCAGCAGCGCCTTAGCGGGACAAGCGTATGAGCAGTTCTTC. Amino acid sequence: CASSALAGQAYEQFF.

This clonotype has only a few counts. The rearrangement links TRBV20-1 to TRBJ1-2, with D tentatively TRBD1 (5 bases). Trimming shortened V by 2 bases and J by 2 bases, and 9 bases separated the two germline ends. Germline CDR1 and CDR2: DFQATT and SNEGSKA (reference sequence). CDR3 length: 13 amino acids. The chain's CDR3 is CSARTGGNYGYTF. CDR3 nucleotide sequence: TGCAGTGCTAGAACAGGCGGCAACTATGGCTACACCTTC.

CDR3 bases: TGTGCCAGCAGTTTAGGGGGCCGTACCATCTACGAGCAGTACTTC. Translation gives CASSLGGRTIYEQYF. The chain uses TRBV27 and TRBJ2-7; D perhaps matches TRBD1 (6 bases). Trimming cost V 2 bases and J 3 bases, with 14 bases left between them. The CDR3 runs 15 residues. The germline CDR1 and CDR2 sequences are MNHEY and SMNVEV (reference sequence).

This clonotype was observed a handful of times. CDR3 sequence: CASSLRRTAYNQPQHF. The DNA of the CDR3 is TGTGCCAGCAGCTTAAGGAGGACAGCGTACAATCAGCCCCAGCATTTT. The rearrangement joins TRBV7-2 to TRBJ1-5; a possible D gene is TRBD1 (6 bases). The CDR3 covers 16 residues. The V end lost 2 bases, the J end lost 3 bases, and 14 bases lay between the germline ends. The germline CDR1 and CDR2 sequences are SGHTA and FQGNSA.

The chain links TRBV7-9 to TRBJ2-1; D possibly corresponds to TRBD1 (6 bases). The length of the CDR3 is 15 residues. V was clipped by 11 bases and J by 4 bases, with 21 bases between them. Looked up from germline, CDR1 is SEHNR and CDR2 is FQNEAQ (reference sequence). CDR3 protein: CASWGPTNYYNEQFF. As DNA, the CDR3 is TGTGCCTCCTGGGGGCCAACGAACTATTACAATGAGCAGTTCTTC.

The chain couples TRBV29-1 to TRBJ2-7; D is unresolved. Per the germline V gene, CDR1 is SQVTM and CDR2 is ANQGSEA. The CDR3 is 11 amino acids. The germline V and J ends were trimmed by 4 bases and 1 base, with 5 bases remaining between them. CDR3 nucleotides: TGCAGCGTTGTACAGTCCTACGAGCAGTACTTC. This gives the protein CSVVQSYEQYF.